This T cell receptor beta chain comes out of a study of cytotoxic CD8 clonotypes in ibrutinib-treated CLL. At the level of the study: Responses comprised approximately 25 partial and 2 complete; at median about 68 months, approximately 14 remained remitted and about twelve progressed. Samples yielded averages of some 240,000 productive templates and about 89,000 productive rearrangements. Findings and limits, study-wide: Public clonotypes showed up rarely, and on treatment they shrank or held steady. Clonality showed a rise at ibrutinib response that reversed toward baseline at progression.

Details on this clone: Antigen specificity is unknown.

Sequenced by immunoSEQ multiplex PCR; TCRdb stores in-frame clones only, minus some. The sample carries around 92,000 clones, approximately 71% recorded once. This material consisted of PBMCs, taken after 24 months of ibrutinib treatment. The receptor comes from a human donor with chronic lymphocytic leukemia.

The CDR3 loop reads CAWNTPGVLNTEAFF. As DNA, the CDR3 is TGTGCCTGGAACACCCCAGGGGTATTGAACACTGAAGCTTTCTTT. The chain joins TRBV30 to TRBJ1-1, with a tentative D call TRBD1 (6 bases). Germline CDR1 is GTSNPN and CDR2 is SVGIG (reference sequence). The V and J ends lost 4 bases and 0 bases respectively, with 15 bases between them. CDR3 length: 15 amino acids.